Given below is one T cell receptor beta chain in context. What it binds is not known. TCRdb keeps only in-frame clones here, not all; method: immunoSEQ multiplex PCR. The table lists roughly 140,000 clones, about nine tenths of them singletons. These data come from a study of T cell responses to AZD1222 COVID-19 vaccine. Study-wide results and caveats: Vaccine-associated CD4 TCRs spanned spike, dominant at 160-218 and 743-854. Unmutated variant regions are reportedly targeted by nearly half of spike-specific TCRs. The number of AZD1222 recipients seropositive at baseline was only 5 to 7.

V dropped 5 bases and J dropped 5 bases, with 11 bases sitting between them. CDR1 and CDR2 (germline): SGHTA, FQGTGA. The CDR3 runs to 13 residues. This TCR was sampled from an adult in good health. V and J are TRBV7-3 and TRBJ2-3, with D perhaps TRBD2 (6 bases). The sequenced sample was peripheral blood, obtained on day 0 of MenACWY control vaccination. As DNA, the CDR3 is TGTGCCAGCAGCGTAAAAGCGGGAGATACGCAGTATTTT. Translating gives CASSVKAGDTQYF.